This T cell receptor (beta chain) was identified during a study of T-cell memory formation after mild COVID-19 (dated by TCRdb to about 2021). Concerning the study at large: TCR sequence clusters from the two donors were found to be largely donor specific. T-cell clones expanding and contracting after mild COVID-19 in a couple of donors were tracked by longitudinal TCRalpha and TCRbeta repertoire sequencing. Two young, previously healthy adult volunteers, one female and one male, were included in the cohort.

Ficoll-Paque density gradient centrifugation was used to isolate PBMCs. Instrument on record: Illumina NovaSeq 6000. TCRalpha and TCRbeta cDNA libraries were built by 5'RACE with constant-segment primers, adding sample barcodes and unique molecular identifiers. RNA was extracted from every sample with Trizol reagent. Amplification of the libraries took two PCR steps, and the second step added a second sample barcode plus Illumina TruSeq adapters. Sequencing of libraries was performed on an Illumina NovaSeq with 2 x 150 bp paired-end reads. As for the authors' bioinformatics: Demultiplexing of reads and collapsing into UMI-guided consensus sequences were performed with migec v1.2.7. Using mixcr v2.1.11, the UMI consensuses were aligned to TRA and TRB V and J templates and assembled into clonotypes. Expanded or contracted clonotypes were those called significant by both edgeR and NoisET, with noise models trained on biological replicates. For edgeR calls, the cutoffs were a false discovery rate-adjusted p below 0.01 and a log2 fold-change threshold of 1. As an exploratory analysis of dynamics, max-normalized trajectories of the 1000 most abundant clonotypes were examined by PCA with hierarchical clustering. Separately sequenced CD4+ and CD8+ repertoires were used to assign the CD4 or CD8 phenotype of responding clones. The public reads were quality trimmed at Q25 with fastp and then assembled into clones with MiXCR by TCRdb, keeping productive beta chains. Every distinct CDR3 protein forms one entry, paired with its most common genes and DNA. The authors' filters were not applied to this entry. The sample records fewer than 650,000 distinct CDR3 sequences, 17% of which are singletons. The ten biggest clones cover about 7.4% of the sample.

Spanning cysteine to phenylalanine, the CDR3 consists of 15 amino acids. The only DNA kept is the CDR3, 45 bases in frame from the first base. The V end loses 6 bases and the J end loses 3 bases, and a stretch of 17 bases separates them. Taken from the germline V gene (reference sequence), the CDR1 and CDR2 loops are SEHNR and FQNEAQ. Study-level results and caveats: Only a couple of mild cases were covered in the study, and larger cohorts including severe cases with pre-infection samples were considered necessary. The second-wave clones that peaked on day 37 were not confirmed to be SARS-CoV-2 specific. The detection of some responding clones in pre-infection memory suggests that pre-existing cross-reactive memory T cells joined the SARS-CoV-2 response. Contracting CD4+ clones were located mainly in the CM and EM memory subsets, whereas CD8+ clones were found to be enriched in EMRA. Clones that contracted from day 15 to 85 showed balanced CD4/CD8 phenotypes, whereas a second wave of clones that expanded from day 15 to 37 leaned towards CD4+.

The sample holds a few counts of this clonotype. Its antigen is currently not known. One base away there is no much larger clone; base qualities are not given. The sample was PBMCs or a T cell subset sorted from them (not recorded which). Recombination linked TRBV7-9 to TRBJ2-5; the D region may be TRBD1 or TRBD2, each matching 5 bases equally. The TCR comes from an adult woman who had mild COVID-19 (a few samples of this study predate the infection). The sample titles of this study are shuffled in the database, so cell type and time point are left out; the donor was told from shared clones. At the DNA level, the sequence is TGTGCCAGCAGGTTCCGCCCCGGGACGAAAGAGACCCAGTACTTC. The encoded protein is CASRFRPGTKETQYF. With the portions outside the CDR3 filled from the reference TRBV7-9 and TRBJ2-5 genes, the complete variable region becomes DTGVSQNPRHKITKRGQNVTFRCDPISEHNRLYWYRQTLGQGPEFLTYFQNEAQLEKSRLLSDRFSAERPKGSFSTLEIQRTEQGDSAMYLCASRFRPGTKETQYFGPGTRLLVL.